Sequencing of this T cell receptor beta chain was carried out in a study of T cells in localized non-small cell lung cancer. Per the germline V gene, CDR1 is SGHTA and CDR2 is FQGTGA. The CDR3 consists of 15 residues. V was shortened by 1 base and J by 2 bases, with 11 bases between the two germline ends. Profiled with immunoSEQ multiplex PCR; TCRdb holds only in-frame clones, not every one. The sample lists about 34,000 clones, 85% to 95% occurring once. V usage is TRBV7-3 and J usage is TRBJ1-2; D may be TRBD1 (6 bases). The sequences come from peripheral blood, collected before any cancer treatment. This receptor was identified in a female donor of 60 years or more with stage I lung adenocarcinoma. CDR3 residues: CASSLKAGENYGYTF. The CDR3 bases are TGTGCCAGCAGCTTAAAAGCAGGGGAAAACTATGGCTACACCTTC.